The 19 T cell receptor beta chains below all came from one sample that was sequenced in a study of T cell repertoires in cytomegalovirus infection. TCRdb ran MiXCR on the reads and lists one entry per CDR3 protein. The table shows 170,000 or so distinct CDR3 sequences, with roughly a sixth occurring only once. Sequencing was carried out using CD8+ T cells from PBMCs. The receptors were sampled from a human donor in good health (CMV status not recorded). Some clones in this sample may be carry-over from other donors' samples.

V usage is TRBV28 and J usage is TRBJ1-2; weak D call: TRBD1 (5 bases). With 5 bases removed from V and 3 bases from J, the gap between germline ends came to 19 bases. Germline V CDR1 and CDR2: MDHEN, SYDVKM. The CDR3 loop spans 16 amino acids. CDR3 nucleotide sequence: TGTGCCAGCAGTAGGGGTTCAATCCCACCCTACTATGGCTACACCTTC. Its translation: CASSRGSIPPYYGYTF.

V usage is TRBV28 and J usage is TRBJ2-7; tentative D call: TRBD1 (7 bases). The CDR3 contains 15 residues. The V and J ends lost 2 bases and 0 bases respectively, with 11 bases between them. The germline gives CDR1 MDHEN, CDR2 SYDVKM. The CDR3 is CASSLGQDYSYEQYF. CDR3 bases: TGTGCCAGCAGTTTAGGACAGGACTACTCCTACGAGCAGTACTTC.

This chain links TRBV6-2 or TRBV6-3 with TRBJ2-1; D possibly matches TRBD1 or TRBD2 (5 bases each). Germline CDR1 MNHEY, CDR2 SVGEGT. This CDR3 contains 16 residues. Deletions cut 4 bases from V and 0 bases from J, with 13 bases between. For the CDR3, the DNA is TGTGCCAGCAGTTGGCATCCAGGGAGCTCCTACAATGAGCAGTTCTTC. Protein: CASSWHPGSSYNEQFF.

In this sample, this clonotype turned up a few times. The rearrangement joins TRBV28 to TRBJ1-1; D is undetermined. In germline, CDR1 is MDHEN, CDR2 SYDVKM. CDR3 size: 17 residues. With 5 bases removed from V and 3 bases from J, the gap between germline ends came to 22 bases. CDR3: CASSTPSVGLIDTEAFF. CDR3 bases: TGTGCCAGCAGTACCCCCTCGGTAGGGTTAATCGACACTGAAGCTTTCTTT.

The CDR3 bases are TGTGCCAGCAGCCACAGGGGTGGGCGCACAGATACGCAGTATTTT. It specifies CASSHRGGRTDTQYF. The chain links TRBV7-2 to TRBJ2-3, with 7 bases matching TRBD1. The CDR3 consists of 15 residues. The germline V gene has CDR1 SGHTA and CDR2 FQGNSA. After removal of 5 bases from V and 1 base from J, the junction contained 6 bases not matched to a gene.

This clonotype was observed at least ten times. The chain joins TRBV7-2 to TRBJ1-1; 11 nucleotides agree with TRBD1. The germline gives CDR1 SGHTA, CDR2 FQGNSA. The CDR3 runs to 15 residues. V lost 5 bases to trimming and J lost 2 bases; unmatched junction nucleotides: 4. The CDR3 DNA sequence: TGTGCCAGCAGCCTAGGACAGGGGGCCAACACTGAAGCTTTCTTT. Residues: CASSLGQGANTEAFF.

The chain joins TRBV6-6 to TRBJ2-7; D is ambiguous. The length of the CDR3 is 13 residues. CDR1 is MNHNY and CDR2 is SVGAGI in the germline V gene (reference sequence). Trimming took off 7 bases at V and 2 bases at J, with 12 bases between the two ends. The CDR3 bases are TGTGCCAGCATATCAGGAGAAACCTACGAGCAGTACTTC. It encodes CASISGETYEQYF.

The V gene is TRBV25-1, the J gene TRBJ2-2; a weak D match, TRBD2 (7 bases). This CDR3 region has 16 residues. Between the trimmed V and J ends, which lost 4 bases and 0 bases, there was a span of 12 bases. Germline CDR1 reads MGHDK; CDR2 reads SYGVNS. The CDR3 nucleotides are TGTGCCAGCAGTGCCCAAGGGGGGGCGAACACCGGGGAGCTGTTTTTT. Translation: CASSAQGGANTGELFF. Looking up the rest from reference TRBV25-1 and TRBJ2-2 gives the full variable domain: EADIYQTPRYLVIGTGKKITLECSQTMGHDKMYWYQQDPGMELHLIHYSYGVNSTEKGDLSSESTVSRIRTEHFPLTLESARPSHTSQYLCASSAQGGANTGELFFGEGSRLTVL.

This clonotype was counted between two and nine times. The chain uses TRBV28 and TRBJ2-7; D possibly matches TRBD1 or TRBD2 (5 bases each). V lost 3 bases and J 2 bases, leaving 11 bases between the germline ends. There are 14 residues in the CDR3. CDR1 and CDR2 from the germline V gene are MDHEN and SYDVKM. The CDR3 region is CASSLRGRPYEQYF. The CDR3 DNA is TGTGCCAGCAGTTTGAGGGGACGACCCTACGAGCAGTACTTC.

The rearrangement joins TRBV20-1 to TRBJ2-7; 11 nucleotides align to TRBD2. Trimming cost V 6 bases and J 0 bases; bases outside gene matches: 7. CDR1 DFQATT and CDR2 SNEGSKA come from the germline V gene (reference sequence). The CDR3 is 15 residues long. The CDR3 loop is CSANVLAGDSYEQYF. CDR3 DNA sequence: TGCAGTGCAAATGTACTAGCGGGGGACTCCTACGAGCAGTACTTC.

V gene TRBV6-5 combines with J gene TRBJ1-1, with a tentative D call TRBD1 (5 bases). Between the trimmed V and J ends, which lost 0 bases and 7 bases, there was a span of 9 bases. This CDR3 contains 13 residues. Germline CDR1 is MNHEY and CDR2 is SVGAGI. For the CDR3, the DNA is TGTGCCAGCAGTTACTCAGGGGCGGTTGAAGCTTTCTTT. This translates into CASSYSGAVEAFF.

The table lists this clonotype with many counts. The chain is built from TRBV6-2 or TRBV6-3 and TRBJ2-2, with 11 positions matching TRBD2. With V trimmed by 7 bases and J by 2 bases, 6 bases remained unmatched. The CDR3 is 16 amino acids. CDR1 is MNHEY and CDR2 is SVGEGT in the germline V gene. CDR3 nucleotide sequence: TGTGCCAGCACCAGAAGACTAGCGGGAAACACCGGGGAGCTGTTTTTT. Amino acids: CASTRRLAGNTGELFF.

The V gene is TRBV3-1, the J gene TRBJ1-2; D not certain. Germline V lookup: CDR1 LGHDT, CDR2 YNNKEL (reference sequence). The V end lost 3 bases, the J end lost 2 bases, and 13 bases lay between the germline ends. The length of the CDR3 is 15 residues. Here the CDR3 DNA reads TGTGCCAGCAGCCATTCCGGGGTGAAGAACTATGGCTACACCTTC. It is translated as CASSHSGVKNYGYTF.

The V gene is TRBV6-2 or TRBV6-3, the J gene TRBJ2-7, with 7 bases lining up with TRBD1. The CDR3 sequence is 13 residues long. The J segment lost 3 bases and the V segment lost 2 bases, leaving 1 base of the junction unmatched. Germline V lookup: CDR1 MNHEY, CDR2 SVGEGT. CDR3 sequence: CASSYRDSYEQYF. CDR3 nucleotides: TGTGCCAGCAGTTACCGGGACAGCTACGAGCAGTACTTC.

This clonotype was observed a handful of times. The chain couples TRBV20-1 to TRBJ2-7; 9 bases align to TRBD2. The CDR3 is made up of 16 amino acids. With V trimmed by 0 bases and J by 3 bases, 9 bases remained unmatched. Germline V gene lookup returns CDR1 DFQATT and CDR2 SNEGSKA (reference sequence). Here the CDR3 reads CSARDLRRGGLYEQYF. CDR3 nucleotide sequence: TGCAGTGCTAGAGATCTCCGGCGGGGGGGCCTCTACGAGCAGTACTTC.

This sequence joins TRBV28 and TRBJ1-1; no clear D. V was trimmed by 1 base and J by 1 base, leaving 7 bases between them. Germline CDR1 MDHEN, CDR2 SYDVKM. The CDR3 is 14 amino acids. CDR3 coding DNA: TGTGCCAGCAGTTTATTCGCCAAGAACACTGAAGCTTTCTTT. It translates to CASSLFAKNTEAFF.

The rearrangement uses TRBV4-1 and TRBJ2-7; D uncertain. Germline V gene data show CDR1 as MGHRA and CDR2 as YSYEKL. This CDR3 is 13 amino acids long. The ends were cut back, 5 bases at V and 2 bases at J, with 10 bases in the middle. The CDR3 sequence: CASSFATTYEQYF. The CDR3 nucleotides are TGCGCCAGCAGCTTCGCAACGACCTACGAGCAGTACTTC.

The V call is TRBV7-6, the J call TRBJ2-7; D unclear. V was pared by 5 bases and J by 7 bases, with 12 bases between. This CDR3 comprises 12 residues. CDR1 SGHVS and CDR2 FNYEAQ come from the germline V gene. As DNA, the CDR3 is TGTGCCAGCAGCCTTTCTGTCGGAGAGCAGTACTTC. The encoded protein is CASSLSVGEQYF.

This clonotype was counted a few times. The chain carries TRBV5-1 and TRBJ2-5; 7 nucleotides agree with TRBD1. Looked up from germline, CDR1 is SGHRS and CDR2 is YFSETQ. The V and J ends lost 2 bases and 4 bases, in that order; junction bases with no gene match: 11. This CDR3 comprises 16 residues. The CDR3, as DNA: TGCGCCAGCAGCTTCGGAGGCAGGGGGTTCGGAGAGACCCAGTACTTC. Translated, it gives CASSFGGRGFGETQYF.